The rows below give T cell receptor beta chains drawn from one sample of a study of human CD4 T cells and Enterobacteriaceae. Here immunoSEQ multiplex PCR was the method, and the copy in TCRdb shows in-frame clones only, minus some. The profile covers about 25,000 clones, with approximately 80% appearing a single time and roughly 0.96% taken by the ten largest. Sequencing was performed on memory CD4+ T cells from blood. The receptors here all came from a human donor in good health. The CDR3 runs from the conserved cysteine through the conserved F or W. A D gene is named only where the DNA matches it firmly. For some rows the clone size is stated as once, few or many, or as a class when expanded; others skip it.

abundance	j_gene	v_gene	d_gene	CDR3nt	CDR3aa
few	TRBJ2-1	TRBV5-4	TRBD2	TGTGCCAGCAGCTTAGGCGGGGGATCCTACAATGAGCAGTTCTTC	CASSLGGGSYNEQFF
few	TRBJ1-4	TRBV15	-	TGTGCCACCAGCAGATACACAACCGTAACTAATGAAAAACTGTTTTTT	CATSRYTTVTNEKLFF
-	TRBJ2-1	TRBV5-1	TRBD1	TGCGCCAGCAGCTTGGATTTTAGGGACAGCTACAATGAGCAGTTCTTC	CASSLDFRDSYNEQFF
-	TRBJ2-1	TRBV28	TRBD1	TGTGCCAGCTTACAGGGGAATGAGCAGTTCTTC	CASLQGNEQFF
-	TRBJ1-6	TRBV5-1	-	TGCGCCAGCAGCTTGTCGGAGGCCAGAACACCCCTCCACTTT	CASSLSEARTPLHF
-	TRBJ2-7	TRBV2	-	TGTGCCAGCAGGTCGGCGGGAAGTTCCTACGAGCAGTACTTC	CASRSAGSSYEQYF
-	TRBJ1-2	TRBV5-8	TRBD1	TGTGCCAGCAGCATCAGGGGGAGTAGCTATGGCTACACCTTC	CASSIRGSSYGYTF
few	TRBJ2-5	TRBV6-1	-	TGTGCCATCAAGGACAGAAACCAAGAGACCCAGTACTTC	CAIKDRNQETQYF
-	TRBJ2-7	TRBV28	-	TGTGCCAGCAGTTACAGAGGGATCGAGCAGTACTTC	CASSYRGIEQYF
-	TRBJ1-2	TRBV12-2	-	TGTGCAAGTCGCTTAGGGACAGGGGGCTATGGCTACACCTTC	CASRLGTGGYGYTF
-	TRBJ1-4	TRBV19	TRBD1	TGTGCCAGTAGGCCGACAGGGTCTAATGAAAAACTGTTTTTT	CASRPTGSNEKLFF
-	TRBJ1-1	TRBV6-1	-	TGTGCCAGCAGCGAATCACAGGGAAGGTCTGAAGCTTTCTTT	CASSESQGRSEAFF
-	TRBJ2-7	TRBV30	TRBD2	TGTGCCTGGAGTGTTTCTAGCGGGAGGGCCTACGAGCAGTACTTC	CAWSVSSGRAYEQYF
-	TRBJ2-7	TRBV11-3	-	TGTGCCAGCAGCTTAGGCAGATCTTACGAGCAGTACTTC	CASSLGRSYEQYF
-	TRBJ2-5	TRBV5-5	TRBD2	TGTGCCAGCAGCGTCCGGGGGGACCAAGAGACCCAGTACTTC	CASSVRGDQETQYF
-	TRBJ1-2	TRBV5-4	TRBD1	TGTGCCAGCAGCCCCGGACAGGGATCAGGCTATGGCTACACCTTC	CASSPGQGSGYGYTF
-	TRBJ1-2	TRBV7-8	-	TGTGCCAGCAGCTTAAGGGGTCCAGGGGCCTCCTATGGCTACACCTTC	CASSLRGPGASYGYTF
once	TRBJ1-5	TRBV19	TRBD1	TGTGCCAGTAGTATGGGTTCAGGGGGAGGCAATCAGCCCCAGCATTTT	CASSMGSGGGNQPQHF
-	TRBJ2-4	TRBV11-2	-	TGTGCCAGCAAAACTTTGGACAGCGAAAACATTCAGTACTTC	CASKTLDSENIQYF
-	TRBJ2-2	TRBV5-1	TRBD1	TGCGCCAGCAGCCCGGACAGGGTCCGCGGGGAGCTGTTTTTT	CASSPDRVRGELFF
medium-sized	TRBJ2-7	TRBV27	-	TGTGCCAGCAGTGTCACAGGGCCCGGGGCACGCGAGCAGTACTTC	CASSVTGPGAREQYF
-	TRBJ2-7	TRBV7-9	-	TGTGCCAGCAGCTCCGCGCCCCCTCGTATCTTC	CASSSAPPRIF